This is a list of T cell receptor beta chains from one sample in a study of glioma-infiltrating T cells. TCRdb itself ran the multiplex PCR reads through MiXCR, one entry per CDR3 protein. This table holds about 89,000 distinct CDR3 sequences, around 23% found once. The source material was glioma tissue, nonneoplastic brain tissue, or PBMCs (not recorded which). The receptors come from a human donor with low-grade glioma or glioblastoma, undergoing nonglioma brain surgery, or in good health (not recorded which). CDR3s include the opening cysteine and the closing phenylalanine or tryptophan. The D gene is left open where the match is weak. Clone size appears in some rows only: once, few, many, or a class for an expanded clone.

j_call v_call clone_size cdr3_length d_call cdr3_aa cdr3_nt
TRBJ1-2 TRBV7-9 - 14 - CASSLEIDSYGYNF TGTGCCAGCAGCTTAGAGATTGATTCCTATGGCTACAACTTC
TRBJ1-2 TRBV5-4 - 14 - CASSSGQRSYGYTF TGTGCCAGCAGCTCCGGACAGAGGTCCTATGGCTACACCTTC
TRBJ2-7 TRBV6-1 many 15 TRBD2 CASKKATGGSYEQYF TGTGCCAGCAAAAAAGCTACGGGGGGGAGCTACGAGCAGTACTTC
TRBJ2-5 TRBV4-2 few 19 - CASSPTEVASVIVQETQYF TGTGCCAGCAGCCCCACAGAGGTTGCTAGCGTTATTGTCCAAGAGACCCAGTACTTC
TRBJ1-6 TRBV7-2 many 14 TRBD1 CASSLGQGLGPLHF TGTGCCAGCAGCTTGGGACAGGGATTAGGGCCCCTCCACTTT
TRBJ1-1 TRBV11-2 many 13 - CASSFEGFTEAFF TGTGCCAGCAGCTTTGAGGGCTTCACTGAAGCTTTCTTT
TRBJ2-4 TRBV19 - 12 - CASSSRQDIQYF TGTGCCAGTAGTTCCCGACAGGACATTCAGTACTTC
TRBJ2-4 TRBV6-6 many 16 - CASSYSMTATGSIQYF TGTGCCAGCAGTTACTCGATGACAGCAACGGGAAGCATTCAGTACTTC
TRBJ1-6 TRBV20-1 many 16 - CSASPYGTPQGSPLHF TGCAGTGCTAGCCCCTACGGGACACCCCAGGGATCACCCCTCCACTTT
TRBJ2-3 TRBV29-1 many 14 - CSVDTTRGTDTQYF TGCAGCGTTGACACCACTAGGGGCACAGATACGCAGTATTTT
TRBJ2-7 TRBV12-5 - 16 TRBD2 CASGPRWVAGGHEQYF TGTGCTAGTGGTCCGCGCTGGGTAGCGGGAGGCCACGAGCAGTACTTC
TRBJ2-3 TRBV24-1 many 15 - CATSETGPVDDTQYF TGTGCCACCAGTGAGACAGGTCCGGTAGACGATACGCAGTATTTT
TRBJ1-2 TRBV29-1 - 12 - CSVEDSNYGYTF TGCAGCGTTGAGGACTCAAACTATGGCTACACCTTC
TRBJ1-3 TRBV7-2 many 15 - CASSLVPEPGNTIYF TGTGCCAGCAGCTTAGTTCCGGAGCCTGGAAACACCATATATTTT
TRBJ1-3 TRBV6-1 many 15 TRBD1 CASSRTGSSGNTIYF TGTGCCAGCAGCCGGACAGGGAGTTCTGGAAACACCATATATTTT
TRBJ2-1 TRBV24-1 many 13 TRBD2 CATSASGGNEQFF TGTGCCACCAGTGCTAGCGGGGGAAATGAGCAGTTCTTC
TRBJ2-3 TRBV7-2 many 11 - CASSVMDTQYF TGTGCCAGCAGCGTTATGGATACGCAGTATTTT
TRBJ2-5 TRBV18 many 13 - CASSLTRTETQYF TGTGCCAGCTCACTAACAAGGACAGAGACCCAGTACTTC
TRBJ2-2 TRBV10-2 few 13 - CAASRADTGELFF TGCGCCGCCAGTCGGGCTGACACCGGGGAGCTGTTTTTT
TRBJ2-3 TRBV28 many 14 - CASSAPPFTDTQYF TGTGCCAGCAGTGCCCCACCATTCACAGATACGCAGTATTTT
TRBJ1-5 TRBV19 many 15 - CASSPRTAYTWPQHF TGTGCCAGTAGTCCCCGGACAGCCTACACATGGCCCCAGCATTTT
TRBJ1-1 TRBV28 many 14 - CASSPLAENTEAFF TGTGCCAGCAGTCCGCTTGCCGAGAACACTGAAGCTTTCTTT
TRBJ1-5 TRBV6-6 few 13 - CASSYSISEPQHF TGTGCCAGCAGTTACTCGATCTCAGAGCCCCAGCATTTT
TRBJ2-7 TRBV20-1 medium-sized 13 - CSAPHSGLIREYF TGCAGTGCCCCCCACTCGGGGTTAATCAGGGAGTACTTC
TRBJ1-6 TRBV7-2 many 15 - CASSPDGGLTSPLHF TGTGCCAGCAGCCCCGACGGGGGGTTGACTTCACCCCTCCACTTT
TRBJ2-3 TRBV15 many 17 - CATSRVFGGKRTDTQYF TGTGCCACCAGCAGAGTGTTTGGGGGGAAACGCACAGATACGCAGTATTTT
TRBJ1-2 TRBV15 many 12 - CATSTDSYGYTF TGTGCCACCAGCACCGACAGTTATGGCTACACCTTC
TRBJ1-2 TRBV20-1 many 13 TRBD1 CSASETGMSGYTF TGCAGTGCTTCCGAGACAGGGATGAGTGGCTACACCTTC
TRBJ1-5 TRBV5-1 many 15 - CASSPSLGPDGPQHF TGCGCCAGCAGCCCAAGTCTGGGTCCCGACGGGCCCCAGCATTTT
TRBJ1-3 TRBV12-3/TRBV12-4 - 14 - CASSPSITGNTIYF TGTGCCAGCAGTCCCTCGATAACTGGAAACACCATATATTTT
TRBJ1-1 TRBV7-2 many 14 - CASSPRAGFTEAFF TGTGCCAGCAGCCCCAGGGCAGGGTTTACTGAAGCTTTCTTT
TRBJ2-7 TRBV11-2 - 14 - CASSLSRRGYEQYF TGTGCCAGCAGCTTATCCCGCCGGGGCTACGAGCAGTACTTC
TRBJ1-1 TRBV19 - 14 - CASSSQGVNTEAFF TGTGCCAGTAGTTCCCAGGGCGTAAACACTGAAGCTTTCTTT
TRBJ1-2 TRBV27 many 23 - CASKHGRARNRFPMGGGNYGYTF TGTGCCAGCAAGCATGGCCGGGCCCGAAATCGATTCCCGATGGGTGGGGGAAACTATGGCTACACCTTC
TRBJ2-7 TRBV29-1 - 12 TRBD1 CSARGQYYEQYF TGCAGCGCCAGGGGACAGTACTACGAGCAGTACTTC
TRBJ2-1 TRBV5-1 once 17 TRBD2 CASQTSGSLDSYNEQFF TGCGCCAGCCAAACTAGCGGGAGTCTCGACTCCTACAATGAGCAGTTCTTC
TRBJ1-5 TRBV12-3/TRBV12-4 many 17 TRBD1 CASSQGQALGGGQPQHF TGTGCCAGCAGCCAGGGACAGGCGCTGGGCGGGGGTCAGCCCCAGCATTTT
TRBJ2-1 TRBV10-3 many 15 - CAISGSSVAYNEQFF TGTGCCATCAGTGGATCTAGCGTGGCCTACAATGAGCAGTTCTTC
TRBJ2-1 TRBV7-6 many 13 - CASSPRLSKEQFF TGTGCCAGCAGCCCGCGCCTCTCTAAGGAGCAGTTCTTC
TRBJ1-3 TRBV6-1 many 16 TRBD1 CASSFLDRGRGNTIYF TGTGCCAGCAGTTTTCTGGACAGGGGTCGTGGAAACACCATATATTTT
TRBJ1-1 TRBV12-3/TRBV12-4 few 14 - CASIRDRHSPEAFF TGTGCCAGCATCCGCGACAGGCACTCCCCTGAAGCTTTCTTT